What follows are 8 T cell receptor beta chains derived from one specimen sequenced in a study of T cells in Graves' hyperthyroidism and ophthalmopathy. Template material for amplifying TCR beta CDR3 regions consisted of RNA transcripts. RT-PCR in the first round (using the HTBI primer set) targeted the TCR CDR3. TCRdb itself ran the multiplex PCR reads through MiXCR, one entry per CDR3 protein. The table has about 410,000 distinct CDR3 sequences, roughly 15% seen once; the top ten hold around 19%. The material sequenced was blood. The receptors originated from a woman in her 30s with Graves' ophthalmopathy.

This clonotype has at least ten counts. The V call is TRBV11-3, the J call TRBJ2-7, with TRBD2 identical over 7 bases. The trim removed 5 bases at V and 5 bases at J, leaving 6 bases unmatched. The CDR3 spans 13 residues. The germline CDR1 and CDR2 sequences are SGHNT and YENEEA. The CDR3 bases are TGTGCCAGCAGCCCCGGGACTACGGACGAGCAGTACTTC. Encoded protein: CASSPGTTDEQYF.

CDR3 DNA sequence: TGCAGTGCTAGAGAACCGAATAGCAATCAGCCCCAGCATTTT. Residues: CSAREPNSNQPQHF. The genes are TRBV20-1 and TRBJ1-5, with D uncertain. There are 14 residues in the CDR3. Deletions cut 0 bases from V and 0 bases from J, with 6 bases between. Per the germline V gene, CDR1 is DFQATT and CDR2 is SNEGSKA (reference sequence).

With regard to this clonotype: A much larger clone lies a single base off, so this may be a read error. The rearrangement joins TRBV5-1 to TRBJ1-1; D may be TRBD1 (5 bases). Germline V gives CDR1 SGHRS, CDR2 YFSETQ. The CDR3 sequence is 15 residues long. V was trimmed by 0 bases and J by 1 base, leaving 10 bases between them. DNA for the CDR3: TGCGCCAGCAGCTTGGGGGACCCCGGGAACACTGAAGCTTTCTTT. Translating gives CASSLGDPGNTEAFF.

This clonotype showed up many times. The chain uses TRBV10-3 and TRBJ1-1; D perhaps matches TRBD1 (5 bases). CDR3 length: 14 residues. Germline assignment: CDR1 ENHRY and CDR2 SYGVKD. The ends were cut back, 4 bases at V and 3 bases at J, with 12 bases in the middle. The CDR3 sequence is CAISVPGKDTEAFF. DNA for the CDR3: TGTGCCATCAGTGTCCCAGGGAAGGACACTGAAGCTTTCTTT.

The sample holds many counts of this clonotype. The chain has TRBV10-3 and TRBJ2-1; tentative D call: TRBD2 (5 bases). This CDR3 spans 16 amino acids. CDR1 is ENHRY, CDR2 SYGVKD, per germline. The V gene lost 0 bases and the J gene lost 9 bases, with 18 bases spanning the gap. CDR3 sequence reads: CAISESLGGGVFEQFF. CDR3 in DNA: TGTGCCATCAGTGAGTCATTAGGAGGTGGGGTTTTTGAGCAGTTCTTC.

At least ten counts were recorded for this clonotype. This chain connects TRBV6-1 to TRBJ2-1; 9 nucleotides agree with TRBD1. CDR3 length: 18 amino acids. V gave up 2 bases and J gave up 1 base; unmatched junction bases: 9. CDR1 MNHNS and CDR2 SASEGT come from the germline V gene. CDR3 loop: CASSERGTGGTSYNEQFF. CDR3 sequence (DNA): TGTGCCAGCAGTGAAAGGGGAACAGGGGGCACGTCCTACAATGAGCAGTTCTTC.

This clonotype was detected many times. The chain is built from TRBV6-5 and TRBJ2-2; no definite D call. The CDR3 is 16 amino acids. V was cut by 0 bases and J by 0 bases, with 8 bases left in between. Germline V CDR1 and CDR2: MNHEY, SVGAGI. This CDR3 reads CASSYSTTANTGELFF. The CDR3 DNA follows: TGTGCCAGCAGTTACTCGACCACGGCGAACACCGGGGAGCTGTTTTTT.

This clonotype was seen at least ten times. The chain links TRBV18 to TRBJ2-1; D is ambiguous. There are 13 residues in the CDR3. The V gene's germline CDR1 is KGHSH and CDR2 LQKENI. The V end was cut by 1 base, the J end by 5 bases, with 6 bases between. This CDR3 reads CASSPRNNNEQFF. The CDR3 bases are TGTGCCAGCTCACCACGGAACAACAATGAGCAGTTCTTC.